This T cell receptor beta chain was captured in a study of T-cell memory formation after mild COVID-19. The wider study: Largely, TCR clusters stayed within a single donor. Study-wide results and limits: The study detected some responding clones in pre-infection memory, suggesting cross-reactive memory joined.

A few counts support this clonotype. Its antigen is undetermined. TCRdb passed the 5' RACE reads through MiXCR, listing each CDR3 protein once. Of about 250,000 distinct CDR3 sequences in the sample, approximately 15% were seen once. Sequencing was performed on PBMCs or a T cell subset sorted from them (not recorded which). The source of this sequence is an adult woman who had mild COVID-19 (a few samples of this study predate the infection). Cell type and time point are not known.

CDR3: CASSLGGTPSGELFF. The CDR3 bases are TGTGCCAGCAGCTTAGGAGGCACCCCCAGCGGGGAGCTGTTTTTT. V usage is TRBV7-9 and J usage is TRBJ2-2; unclear D gene. The germline gives CDR1 SEHNR, CDR2 FQNEAQ (reference sequence). Trimming pared 1 base from V and 7 bases from J, leaving 13 bases between. The CDR3 consists of 15 residues.